Included here is one T cell receptor (beta chain) sequence, with context. It has no known antigen specificity. This likely comes from a read error, as the CDR3 has no conserved phenylalanine or tryptophan at its end. It is unclear where the CDR3 begins or ends on the DNA, so no DNA is shown, and the CDR3 is as TCRdb lists it. This sample was included in a study of T cells in Graves' hyperthyroidism and ophthalmopathy (dated by TCRdb to about 2019). Regarding the complete study: TCR V-J signatures able to tell the groups apart were searched for in a discovery cohort of 100 or so patients, of whom more than 40 had Graves' ophthalmopathy and 55 to 60 had stable Graves' hyperthyroidism. Prospective prediction of ophthalmopathy was tested in an independent validation cohort of 18 hyperthyroidism patients and 17 patients who later progressed to ophthalmopathy. The 95 to 100 discovery patients were randomly divided into training and test sets at a 7:3 ratio. Thyroid tissue and blood T-cell repertoires from six Graves' hyperthyroidism patients were also compared in the study. Following sampling, methimazole starting at 30 mg daily was given to hyperthyroidism patients, and high-dose intravenous methylprednisolone was given to ophthalmopathy patients. According to the paper, TCR Vbeta CDR3 sequencing was carried out on more than 120 peripheral blood samples, which came from over 40 ophthalmopathy, around 75 hyperthyroidism and about 17 progressor patients.

Exclusion was applied to patients with uncontrolled infections, other autoimmune diseases, pregnancy or lactation. Clinical symptoms, serum thyroxine and TRAb, thyroid ultrasound, and orbital computed tomography formed the basis for the diagnoses. Total RNA was extracted with Trizol reagent, and quality was checked on an Agilent 2100 Bioanalyzer. Based on the germline V gene, the CDR1 and CDR2 sequences are KGHDR and SFDVKD. The CDR3 sequence runs 9 residues, both termini included. The TCR beta CDR3 regions were amplified from the RNA transcripts. The first round of RT-PCR for the TCR CDR3 was performed with the HTBI primer set and the Qiagen OneStep RT-PCR kit. Libraries were constructed in a second round of multiplex PCR, after which size selection and purification were performed. Sequencing of the libraries was done on an Illumina HiSeq2000 using paired-end 100 bp reads. From the authors' description of their analysis: Raw data were processed with SOAPnuke, discarding reads with adapters, uncalled bases, mean Phred below 15, or no exact constant-primer or identifier match. COPE v1.2.5 was used to merge the high-quality paired reads, and each unique nucleotide sequence was defined as a clonotype. MiTCR v1.1 was used to align the clonotypes against IMGT TRBV, TRBD and TRBJ reference segments. The analysis was restricted to V-J combinations with a frequency above 0.0001, which together covered 99.2% of the repertoires. A TCS score was defined as the ratio of F50 (clonal expansion) to E x V (chaos), with BLOSUM62-based TCRdist applied between CDR3 peptides within each V-J. Welch's t-statistics and random forest reduced some 510 V-J features to 13, which were used in a naive Bayes classifier (R e1071). The Morisita-Horn index was used to measure how similar the thyroid and blood repertoires were. TCRdb reworked the public reads: Q25 trimming with fastp, MiXCR clone assembly, productive beta chains retained. Each CDR3 protein gets just one entry, which takes the most common genes and DNA from the rows behind it. The V and J calls reflect TCRdb's pipeline rather than the authors' work. For this sample there are roughly 570,000 distinct CDR3 sequences; roughly 46% appear just once. The leading ten clones occupy roughly 19% of the sample.

Overall study outcomes, separate from this receptor: Ophthalmopathy was separated from stable hyperthyroidism by a 13 V-J signature model, with approximately 86% sensitivity and roughly 84% specificity obtained in cross-validation and 80%/75% obtained in testing. Most expanded thyroid clonotypes (frequency above 0.001) were also found in blood, which suggests that blood repertoires may mirror thyroid immune responses. In validation, the model predicted progression to ophthalmopathy a median of approximately 6.3 months before onset, with approximately 71% sensitivity and 72.22% specificity. Sample size was not statistically predetermined, and investigators were not blinded to group allocation.

The chain uses TRBV24-1 and TRBJ2-6. The source material was peripheral blood or thyroid tissue (not recorded which). The receptor comes from an adult woman with Graves' disease, either hyperthyroidism or ophthalmopathy (not recorded which). The CDR3: CATSDITIT.